These T cell receptor beta chains were read from a single sample in a study of vaccination and CD4 T cells after COVID-19. Their antigens are not known. TCRdb used MiXCR to reprocess the PCR reads, holding one entry per CDR3 protein. The sample has fewer than 20,000 distinct CDR3 sequences, 30% to 40% seen once. Here the sequenced sample was CD4+ T cells from blood, cultured in vitro, taken before SARS-CoV-2 vaccination. Receptor source: a human donor who had recovered from COVID-19. Both conserved end residues are part of each CDR3. The order of the fields is V gene, CDR3 length, J gene, clone size, CDR3 protein. Clone size is shown for a subset of rows, as once, few, many or a class of expanded clone.

v_gene: TRBV27
len: 16
j_gene: TRBJ2-7
abundance: few
CDR3aa: CASSDLKVSAFYEQYF

v_gene: TRBV6-5
len: 15
j_gene: TRBJ1-5
abundance: -
CDR3aa: CASSYSGGDNQPQHF

v_gene: TRBV6-2/TRBV6-3
len: 14
j_gene: TRBJ1-5
abundance: -
CDR3aa: CASSPGLPGQPQHF

v_gene: TRBV6-2/TRBV6-3
len: 14
j_gene: TRBJ1-1
abundance: few
CDR3aa: CASSYHGQGTEAFF

v_gene: TRBV23-1
len: 18
j_gene: TRBJ1-1
abundance: -
CDR3aa: CASSQSGRVCLMNTEAFF

v_gene: TRBV19
len: 17
j_gene: TRBJ1-1
abundance: -
CDR3aa: CASSPPSPGRGLTEAFF

v_gene: TRBV19
len: 14
j_gene: TRBJ1-1
abundance: -
CDR3aa: CASSTPQGNTEAFF

v_gene: TRBV11-3
len: 14
j_gene: TRBJ1-1
abundance: -
CDR3aa: CASSLDPTGPEAFF

v_gene: TRBV5-6
len: 17
j_gene: TRBJ1-1
abundance: few
CDR3aa: CASSLPNTGQMNTEAFF

v_gene: TRBV7-9
len: 16
j_gene: TRBJ1-1
abundance: -
CDR3aa: CASSLWGDGGNTEAFF

v_gene: TRBV15
len: 17
j_gene: TRBJ2-3
abundance: few
CDR3aa: CATSREGLAGGQDTQYF

v_gene: TRBV20-1
len: 18
j_gene: TRBJ2-3
abundance: few
CDR3aa: CSANQGWGREGITDTQYF

v_gene: TRBV7-3
len: 16
j_gene: TRBJ2-2
abundance: -
CDR3aa: CASSALSGSNTGELFF

v_gene: TRBV2
len: 14
j_gene: TRBJ1-1
abundance: -
CDR3aa: CASSGTGMNTEAFF

v_gene: TRBV20-1
len: 15
j_gene: TRBJ1-3
abundance: -
CDR3aa: CSARPPGTSGNTIYF

v_gene: TRBV7-8
len: 13
j_gene: TRBJ2-3
abundance: -
CDR3aa: CASSLADTDTQYF

v_gene: TRBV20-1
len: 12
j_gene: TRBJ1-1
abundance: -
CDR3aa: CSARDPFTEAFF

v_gene: TRBV27
len: 14
j_gene: TRBJ1-1
abundance: few
CDR3aa: CASRIRAMNTEAFF

v_gene: TRBV19
len: 16
j_gene: TRBJ2-7
abundance: -
CDR3aa: CASSFSPTGRSDEQYF

v_gene: TRBV28
len: 11
j_gene: TRBJ1-5
abundance: -
CDR3aa: CASSYNQPQHF

v_gene: TRBV20-1
len: 14
j_gene: TRBJ1-2
abundance: large
CDR3aa: CSARRGQDEYGYTF

v_gene: TRBV4-3
len: 16
j_gene: TRBJ2-3
abundance: -
CDR3aa: CASSLGGRSSTDTQYF

v_gene: TRBV6-5
len: 16
j_gene: TRBJ1-2
abundance: -
CDR3aa: CASSYPGTEAGDGYTF

v_gene: TRBV28
len: 12
j_gene: TRBJ1-4
abundance: few
CDR3aa: CASSPTTAGSFF

v_gene: TRBV6-2/TRBV6-3
len: 13
j_gene: TRBJ2-7
abundance: -
CDR3aa: CASSLPGGNEQYF

v_gene: TRBV11-3
len: 17
j_gene: TRBJ2-5
abundance: once
CDR3aa: CASSSLGLAEPEETQYF

v_gene: TRBV18
len: 14
j_gene: TRBJ2-5
abundance: -
CDR3aa: CASSPLDRGETQYF

v_gene: TRBV6-1
len: 16
j_gene: TRBJ2-6
abundance: -
CDR3aa: CASRRQGKGGANVLTF

v_gene: TRBV20-1
len: 14
j_gene: TRBJ1-3
abundance: -
CDR3aa: CSASDRSSGNTIYF